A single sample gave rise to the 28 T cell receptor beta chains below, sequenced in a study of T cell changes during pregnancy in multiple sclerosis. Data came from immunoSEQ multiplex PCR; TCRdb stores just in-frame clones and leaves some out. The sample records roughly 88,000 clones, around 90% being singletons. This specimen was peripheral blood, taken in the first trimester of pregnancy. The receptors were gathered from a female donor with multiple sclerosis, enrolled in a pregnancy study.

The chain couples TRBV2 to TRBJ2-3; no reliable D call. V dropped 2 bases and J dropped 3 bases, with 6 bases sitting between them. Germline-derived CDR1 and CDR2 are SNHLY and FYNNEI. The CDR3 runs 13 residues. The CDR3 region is CASSEPGTDTQYF. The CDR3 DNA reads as TGTGCCAGCAGTGAACCCGGGACAGATACGCAGTATTTT.

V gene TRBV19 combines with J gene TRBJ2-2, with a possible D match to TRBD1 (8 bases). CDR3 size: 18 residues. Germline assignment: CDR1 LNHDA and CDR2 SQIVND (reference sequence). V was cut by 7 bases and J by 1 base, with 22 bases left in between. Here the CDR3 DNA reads TGTGCCAGTACCCTACTATGGGGGGGACAGGAGAACACCGGGGAGCTGTTTTTT. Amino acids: CASTLLWGGQENTGELFF. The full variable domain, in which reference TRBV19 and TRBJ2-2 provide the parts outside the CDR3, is DGGITQSPKYLFRKEGQNVTLSCEQNLNHDAMYWYRQDPGQGLRLIYYSQIVNDFQKGDIAEGYSVSREKKESFPLTVTSAQKNPTAFYLCASTLLWGGQENTGELFFGEGSRLTVL.

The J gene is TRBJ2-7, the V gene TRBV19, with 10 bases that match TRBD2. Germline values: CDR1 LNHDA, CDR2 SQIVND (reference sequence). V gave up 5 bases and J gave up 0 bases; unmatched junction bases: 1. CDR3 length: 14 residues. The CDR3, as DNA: TGTGCCAGTAGTCCTAGCGGGAGCTCCTACGAGCAGTACTTC. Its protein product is CASSPSGSSYEQYF.

The CDR3 DNA sequence: TGTGCCAGCAGCTCGACAGGGTACAATGAGCAGTTCTTC. This translates into CASSSTGYNEQFF. The J gene is TRBJ2-1, the V gene TRBV5-6; 7 bases fit TRBD1. Germline CDR1 reads SGHDT; CDR2 reads YYEEEE. V was pared by 3 bases and J by 4 bases, with 1 base of the junction left unmatched. This CDR3 has 13 residues.

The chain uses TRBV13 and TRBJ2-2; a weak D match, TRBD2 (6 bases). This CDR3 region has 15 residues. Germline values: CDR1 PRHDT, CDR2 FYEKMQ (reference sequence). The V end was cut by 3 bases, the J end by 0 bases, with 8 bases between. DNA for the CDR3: TGTGCCAGCAGCTTTCTAGCGACGAACACCGGGGAGCTGTTTTTT. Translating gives CASSFLATNTGELFF.

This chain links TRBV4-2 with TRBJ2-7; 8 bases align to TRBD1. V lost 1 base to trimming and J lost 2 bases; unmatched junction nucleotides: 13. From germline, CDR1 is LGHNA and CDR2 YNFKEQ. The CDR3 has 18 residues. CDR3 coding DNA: TGTGCCAGCAGCCAAGGAGACAGGGGTTCGGGGAGCCCCTACGAGCAGTACTTC. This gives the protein CASSQGDRGSGSPYEQYF.

The CDR3 DNA follows: TGTGCCAGTGAAGACAGGGGGACCTACGAGCAGTACTTC. It codes for CASEDRGTYEQYF. This chain joins TRBV2 and TRBJ2-7; 9 positions match TRBD1. The CDR3 consists of 13 residues. Germline values: CDR1 SNHLY, CDR2 FYNNEI. V was clipped by 9 bases and J by 2 bases; unmatched bases: 5.

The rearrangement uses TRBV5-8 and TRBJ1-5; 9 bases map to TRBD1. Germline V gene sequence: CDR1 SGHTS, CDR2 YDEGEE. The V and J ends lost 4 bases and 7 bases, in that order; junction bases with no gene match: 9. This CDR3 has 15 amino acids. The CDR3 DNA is TGTGCCAGCAGCCCCGGACAGGGGCTAAACCAGCCCCAGCATTTT. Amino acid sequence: CASSPGQGLNQPQHF.

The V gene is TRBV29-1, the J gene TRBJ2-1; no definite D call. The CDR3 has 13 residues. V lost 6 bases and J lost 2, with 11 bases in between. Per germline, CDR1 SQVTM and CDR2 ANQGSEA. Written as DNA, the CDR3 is TGCAGCGTAACTGAATCCCCCTACAATGAGCAGTTCTTC. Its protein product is CSVTESPYNEQFF.

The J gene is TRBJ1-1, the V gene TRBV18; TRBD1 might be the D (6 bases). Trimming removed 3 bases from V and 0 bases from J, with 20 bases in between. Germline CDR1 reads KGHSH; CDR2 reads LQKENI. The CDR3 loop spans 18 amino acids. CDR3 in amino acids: CASSPYLERGTVNTEAFF. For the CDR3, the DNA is TGTGCCAGCTCACCTTACTTAGAGAGGGGGACGGTGAACACTGAAGCTTTCTTT.

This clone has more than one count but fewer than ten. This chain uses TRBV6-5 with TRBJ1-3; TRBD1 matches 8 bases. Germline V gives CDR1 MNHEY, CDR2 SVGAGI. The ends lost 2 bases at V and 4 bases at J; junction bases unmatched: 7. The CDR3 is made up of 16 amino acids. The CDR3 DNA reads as TGTGCCAGCAGTTACGTTGGGACAGGACGGGGAAACACCATATATTTT. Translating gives CASSYVGTGRGNTIYF.

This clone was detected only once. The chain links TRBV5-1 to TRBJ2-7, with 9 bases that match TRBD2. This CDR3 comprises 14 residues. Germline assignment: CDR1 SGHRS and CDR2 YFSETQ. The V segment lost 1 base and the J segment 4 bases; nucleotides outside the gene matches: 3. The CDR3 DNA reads TGCGCCAGCAGCTTGCGGCGGGAGGGTTACGAGCAGTACTTC. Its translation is CASSLRREGYEQYF.

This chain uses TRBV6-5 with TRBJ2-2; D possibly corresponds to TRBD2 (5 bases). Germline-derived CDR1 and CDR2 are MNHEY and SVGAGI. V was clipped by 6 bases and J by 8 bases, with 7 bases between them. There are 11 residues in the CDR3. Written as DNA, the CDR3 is TGTGCCAGCAGGAGGAGGGGGGAGCTGTTTTTT. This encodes CASRRRGELFF.

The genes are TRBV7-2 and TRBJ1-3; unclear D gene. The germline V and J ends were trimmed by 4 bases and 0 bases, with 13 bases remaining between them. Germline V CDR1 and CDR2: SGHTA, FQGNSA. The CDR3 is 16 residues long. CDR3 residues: CASSSGLVSSGNTIYF. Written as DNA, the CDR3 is TGTGCCAGCAGCTCCGGACTGGTTAGCTCTGGAAACACCATATATTTT.

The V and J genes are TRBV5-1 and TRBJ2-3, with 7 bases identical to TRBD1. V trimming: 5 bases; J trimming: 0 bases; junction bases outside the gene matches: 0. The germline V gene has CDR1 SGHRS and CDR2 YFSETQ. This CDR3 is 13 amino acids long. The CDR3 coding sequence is TGCGCCAGCAGGACAGGGAGCACAGATACGCAGTATTTT. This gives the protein CASRTGSTDTQYF.

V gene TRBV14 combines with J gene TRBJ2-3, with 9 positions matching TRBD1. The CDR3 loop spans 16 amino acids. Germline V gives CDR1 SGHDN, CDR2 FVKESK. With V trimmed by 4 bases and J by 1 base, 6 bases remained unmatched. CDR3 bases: TGTGCCAGCAGCCCGACAGGGGGTTTAGGCACAGATACGCAGTATTTT. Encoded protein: CASSPTGGLGTDTQYF.

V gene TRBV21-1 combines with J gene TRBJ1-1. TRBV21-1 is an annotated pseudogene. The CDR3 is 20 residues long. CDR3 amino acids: CASSKWGGRVFPLSNTEAFF. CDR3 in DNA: TGTGCCAGCAGCAAATGGGGGGGCAGGGTCTTCCCTCTTTCGAACACTGAAGCTTTCTTT.

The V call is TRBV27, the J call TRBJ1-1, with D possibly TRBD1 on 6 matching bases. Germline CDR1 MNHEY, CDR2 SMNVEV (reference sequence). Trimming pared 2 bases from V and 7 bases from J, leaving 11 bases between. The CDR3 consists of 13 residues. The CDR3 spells CASSLQGLGEAFF. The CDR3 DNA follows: TGTGCCAGCAGTTTACAGGGGCTTGGTGAAGCTTTCTTT.

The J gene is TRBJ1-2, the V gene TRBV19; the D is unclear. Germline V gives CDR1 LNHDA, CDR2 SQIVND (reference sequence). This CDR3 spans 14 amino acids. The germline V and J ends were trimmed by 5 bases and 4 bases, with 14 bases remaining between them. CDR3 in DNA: TGTGCCAGTAGTCGAAACCAGTTGATCTATGGCTACACCTTC. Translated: CASSRNQLIYGYTF.

Here the CDR3 reads CASSRTGTNAEAFF. CDR3 coding DNA: TGTGCCAGCAGTCGGACAGGAACAAACGCTGAAGCTTTCTTT. J is TRBJ1-1 and V is TRBV27, with TRBD1 identical over 7 bases. J was trimmed by 6 bases and V by 5 bases; bases with no gene match: 9. The CDR3 loop spans 14 amino acids. From germline, CDR1 is MNHEY and CDR2 SMNVEV (reference sequence).

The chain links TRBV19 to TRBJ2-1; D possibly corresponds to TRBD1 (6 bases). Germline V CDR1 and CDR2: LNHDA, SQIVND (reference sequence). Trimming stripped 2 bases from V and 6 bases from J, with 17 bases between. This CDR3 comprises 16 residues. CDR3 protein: CASSIIRAGAGNEQFF. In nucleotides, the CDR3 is TGTGCCAGTAGTATAATCAGGGCAGGGGCAGGCAATGAGCAGTTCTTC.

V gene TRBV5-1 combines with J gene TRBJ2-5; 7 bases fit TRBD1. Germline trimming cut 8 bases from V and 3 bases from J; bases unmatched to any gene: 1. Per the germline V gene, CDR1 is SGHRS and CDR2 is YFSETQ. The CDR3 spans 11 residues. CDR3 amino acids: CASTGEETQYF. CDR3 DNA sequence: TGCGCCAGTACAGGGGAAGAGACCCAGTACTTC.

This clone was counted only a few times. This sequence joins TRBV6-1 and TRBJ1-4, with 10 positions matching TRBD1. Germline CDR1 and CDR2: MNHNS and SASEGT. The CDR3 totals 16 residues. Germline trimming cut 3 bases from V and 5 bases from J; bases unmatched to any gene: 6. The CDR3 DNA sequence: TGTGCCAGCAGTGAGCTCTCGGGACAGGGGAATGAAAAACTGTTTTTT. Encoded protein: CASSELSGQGNEKLFF.

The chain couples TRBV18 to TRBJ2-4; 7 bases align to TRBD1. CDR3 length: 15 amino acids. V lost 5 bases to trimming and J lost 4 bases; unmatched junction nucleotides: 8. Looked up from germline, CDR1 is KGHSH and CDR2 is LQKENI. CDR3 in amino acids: CASSLQGDLKNIQYF. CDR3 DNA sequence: TGTGCCAGCTCATTGCAGGGGGACCTGAAAAACATTCAGTACTTC.

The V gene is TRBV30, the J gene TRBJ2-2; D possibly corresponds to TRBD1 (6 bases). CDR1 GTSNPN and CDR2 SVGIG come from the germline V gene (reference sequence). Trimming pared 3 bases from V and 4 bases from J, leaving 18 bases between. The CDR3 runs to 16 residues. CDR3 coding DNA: TGTGCCTGGAGCCCTATCGGGACATACCGCACCGGGGAGCTGTTTTTT. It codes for CAWSPIGTYRTGELFF.

The CDR3 DNA is TGTGCCAGCAGTGAAGCCCGGACTAGCGGGAAAAACACCGGGGAGCTGTTTTTT. This translates into CASSEARTSGKNTGELFF. The chain links TRBV2 to TRBJ2-2; 12 bases match TRBD2. This CDR3 has 18 residues. J lost 2 bases, V lost 0 bases, and 4 bases had no gene match. The germline V gene encodes CDR1 SNHLY and CDR2 FYNNEI.

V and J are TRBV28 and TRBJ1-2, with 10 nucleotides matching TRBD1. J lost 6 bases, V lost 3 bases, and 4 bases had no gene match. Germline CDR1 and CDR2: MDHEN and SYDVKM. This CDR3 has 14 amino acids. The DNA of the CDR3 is TGTGCCAGCAGTTTGGACAGGGGGATACATGGCTACACCTTC. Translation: CASSLDRGIHGYTF.

For the CDR3, the DNA is TGTGCCAGCAGCTTAAGCGGGCCGCCCCCGGGACTCCACGAGCAGTACTTC. This encodes CASSLSGPPPGLHEQYF. The V gene is TRBV7-3, the J gene TRBJ2-7; tentatively, D is TRBD2 (6 bases). CDR3 length: 17 residues. The germline V gene encodes CDR1 SGHTA and CDR2 FQGTGA. The ends were cut back, 1 base at V and 5 bases at J, with 21 bases in the middle. The entire variable domain, with the rest obtained from reference TRBV7-3 and TRBJ2-7, is as follows: GAGVSQTPSNKVTEKGKYVELRCDPISGHTALYWYRQSLGQGPEFLIYFQGTGAADDSGLPNDRFFAVRPEGSVSTLKIQRTERGDSAVYLCASSLSGPPPGLHEQYFGPGTRLTVT.